These 29 T cell receptor beta chains came from one sample sequenced in a study of long-term antiretroviral therapy in people with HIV (dated by TCRdb to between 2021 and 2023). The immunoSEQ hsTCRB v3.0 assay was used at survey level resolution to sequence the TRB variable region. The table comes from immuneACCESS by way of TCRdb, which keeps in-frame sequences with V and J called. Part of the clones is missing from these tables; in studies checked, under half for an unresolved V gene and the rest for unknown reasons. The sample profile shows tens of thousands of clones; approximately 79% of them were found once. The ten most abundant clones make up less than 9.5% of the sample. The sample in question was unsorted PBMCs, obtained 4.1 years after starting antiretroviral therapy. Receptors originate from a woman between 40 and 50 years old with HIV.

The V call is TRBV12-5, the J call TRBJ2-1; 7 bases agree with TRBD1. The CDR3 has 14 residues. V lost 3 bases to trimming and J lost 3 bases; unmatched junction nucleotides: 2. CDR1 is LGHNT and CDR2 is FRNRAP in the germline V gene. CDR3 DNA sequence: TGTGCTAGTGGTTTACAGGGGTACTACAATGAGCAGTTCTTC. Its protein product is CASGLQGYYNEQFF.

The chain is built from TRBV29-1 and TRBJ2-1; D ambiguous. CDR3 length: 14 residues. V was cut by 1 base and J by 7 bases, with 14 bases left in between. CDR1 and CDR2 from the germline V gene are SQVTM and ANQGSEA. The CDR3 coding sequence is TGCAGCGTTGAAGCGCTCCGAGTGGGTAATGAGCAGTTCTTC. Its protein is CSVEALRVGNEQFF.

J is TRBJ2-5 and V is TRBV18, with a possible D match to TRBD1 (5 bases). Trimming removed 3 bases at V and 2 bases at J, with 13 bases between. From germline, CDR1 is KGHSH and CDR2 LQKENI. The CDR3 runs to 15 residues. In DNA form, the CDR3 reads TGTGCCAGCTCACCGGGGCGGACGACGCAAGAGACCCAGTACTTC. This sequence encodes CASSPGRTTQETQYF.

The chain uses TRBV10-3 and TRBJ2-1; 10 nucleotides agree with TRBD1. The CDR3 loop spans 17 amino acids. V gave up 6 bases and J gave up 7 bases; unmatched junction bases: 15. Germline V gene data show CDR1 as ENHRY and CDR2 as SYGVKD. CDR3 nucleotides: TGTGCCATCAGGGGGCGAGTTGGACAGGGGGTGGATAATGAGCAGTTCTTC. This sequence encodes CAIRGRVGQGVDNEQFF.

This sequence joins TRBV7-6 and TRBJ2-3; D uncertain. CDR1 is SGHVS and CDR2 is FNYEAQ in the germline V gene. This CDR3 spans 12 amino acids. Trimming took off 1 base at V and 5 bases at J, with 4 bases between the two ends. CDR3 nucleotides: TGTGCCAGCAGCTTAGTAAAAGATACGCAGTATTTT. Translated, it gives CASSLVKDTQYF.

The chain joins TRBV10-1 to TRBJ2-1; 9 nucleotides match TRBD2. CDR3 length: 15 amino acids. After removal of 0 bases from V and 10 bases from J, the junction contained 7 bases not matched to a gene. Per the germline V gene, CDR1 is WNHNN and CDR2 is SYGVQD (reference sequence). CDR3: CASSESSGRRNEQFF. Here the CDR3 DNA reads TGCGCCAGCAGTGAGTCTAGCGGGAGAAGAAACGAGCAGTTCTTC.

This clone turned up a few times. This sequence joins TRBV5-4 and TRBJ2-1; D gene unclear. This CDR3 comprises 13 residues. V lost 4 bases and J 5 bases, leaving 10 bases between the germline ends. Looked up from germline, CDR1 is SGHNT and CDR2 is YYREEE (reference sequence). The chain's CDR3 is CASSPGTDNEQFF. In DNA form, the CDR3 reads TGTGCCAGCAGCCCGGGCACGGACAATGAGCAGTTCTTC.

J is TRBJ2-1 and V is TRBV30; TRBD1 matches at 8 bases. Germline V gene data show CDR1 as GTSNPN and CDR2 as SVGIG (reference sequence). After removal of 7 bases from V and 4 bases from J, the junction contained 15 bases not matched to a gene. The CDR3 has 16 residues. In DNA, the CDR3 is TGTGCCTATCGAAGTACCAGGGGGCTAAAGTACAATGAGCAGTTCTTC. As protein: CAYRSTRGLKYNEQFF.

This clone appeared a few times. V usage is TRBV7-9 and J usage is TRBJ2-1; 12 bases map to TRBD2. CDR3 size: 15 residues. Trimming at V came to 2 bases and at J to 7 bases, leaving 3 bases not matched to a gene. Germline lookup yields CDR1 SEHNR and CDR2 FQNEAQ (reference sequence). The CDR3 is CASSLTTSGGNEQFF. DNA of the CDR3: TGTGCCAGCAGCTTAACGACTAGCGGGGGTAATGAGCAGTTCTTC.

The V call is TRBV5-6, the J call TRBJ2-5, with TRBD2 matching 16 bases. Germline CDR1 reads SGHDT; CDR2 reads YYEEEE. J gave up 5 bases and V 3 bases, and 1 base lay outside the gene matches. The CDR3 is 15 amino acids. The chain's CDR3 is CASSSGLAGGETQYF. CDR3 nucleotide sequence: TGTGCCAGCAGCTCGGGACTAGCGGGGGGGGAGACCCAGTACTTC.

This clone was seen once. The J gene is TRBJ2-2, the V gene TRBV5-8, with a weak D call TRBD2 (5 bases). V shed 2 bases and J shed 7 bases, with 12 bases lying between them. Germline CDR1 and CDR2: SGHTS and YDEGEE. The CDR3 is made up of 14 amino acids. The CDR3 region has the DNA TGTGCCAGCAGCTTAGAACCGGGATACGGGGAGCTGTTTTTT. This translates into CASSLEPGYGELFF.

The genes are TRBV12-2 and TRBJ2-1; TRBD2, the D gene given by the table, was not confirmed from the DNA. TRBV12-2 has pseudogene status. The CDR3 spans 11 residues. The CDR3 DNA follows: TGTGCAAGCGCGGGAGGAAATGAGCAGTTCTTC. Translation: CASAGGNEQFF.

The chain employs TRBV5-8 and TRBJ2-1; 12 bases are shared with TRBD2. Germline V gene data show CDR1 as SGHTS and CDR2 as YDEGEE. The CDR3 runs to 15 residues. The junction had 7 bases not matched to a gene; V was cut back by 4 bases and J by 8 bases. The CDR3 region is CASSVGLAGYDEQFF. As DNA, the CDR3 is TGTGCCAGCAGCGTTGGACTAGCGGGATATGATGAGCAGTTCTTC. Together with reference TRBV5-8 and TRBJ2-1, the CDR3 gives the full variable domain: EAGVTQSPTHLIKTRGQQATLRCSPISGHTSVYWYQQALGLGLQFLLWYDEGEERNRGNFPPRFSGRQFPNYSSELNVNALELEDSALYLCASSVGLAGYDEQFFGPGTRLTVL.

V and J are TRBV6-5 and TRBJ2-1, with D possibly TRBD2 on 5 matching bases. This CDR3 is built from 14 residues. V shed 2 bases and J shed 2 bases, with 7 bases lying between them. Germline lookup yields CDR1 MNHEY and CDR2 SVGAGI. The CDR3 DNA reads TGTGCCAGCAGTTACGAGGGAGCCTACAATGAGCAGTTCTTC. Encoded protein: CASSYEGAYNEQFF.

This clone was detected once. The chain is built from TRBV7-8 and TRBJ2-7; 11 bases agree with TRBD2. The germline V gene encodes CDR1 SGHVS and CDR2 FQNEAQ. The CDR3 extends over 16 amino acids. V gave up 1 base and J gave up 4 bases; unmatched junction bases: 6. The CDR3, as DNA: TGTGCCAGCAGCTTAGGACCGGGACTAGCGGCTTACGAGCAGTACTTC. Translating gives CASSLGPGLAAYEQYF.

The gene calls are TRBV10-3 and TRBJ2-7; possible D gene TRBD2, 6 bases. Germline lookup yields CDR1 ENHRY and CDR2 SYGVKD. CDR3 size: 14 residues. Trimming removed 3 bases at V and 0 bases at J, with 9 bases between. The DNA for the CDR3 is TGTGCCATCAGTGATTCGACTAGCTCCTACGAGCAGTACTTC. It encodes CAISDSTSSYEQYF.

The V call is TRBV7-9, the J call TRBJ2-1; D uncertain. Trimming cost V 7 bases and J 7 bases, with 20 bases left between them. From germline, CDR1 is SEHNR and CDR2 FQNEAQ (reference sequence). This CDR3 region has 15 residues. The CDR3 DNA reads TGTGCCAGCAACTTGATCCAGGCTTCGATTAATGAGCAGTTCTTC. This translates into CASNLIQASINEQFF.

The rearrangement joins TRBV12-5 to TRBJ1-3; D is undetermined. Germline V gene data show CDR1 as LGHNT and CDR2 as FRNRAP. V lost 6 bases, J lost 0 bases, and 9 bases lay in between. This CDR3 has 14 residues. The CDR3 region is CASGPGISGNTIYF. The CDR3 bases are TGTGCTAGTGGCCCGGGGATCTCTGGAAACACCATATATTTT. Looking up the rest from reference TRBV12-5 and TRBJ1-3 gives the full variable domain: DARVTQTPRHKVTEMGQEVTMRCQPILGHNTVFWYRQTMMQGLELLAYFRNRAPLDDSGMPKDRFSAEMPDATLATLKIQPSEPRDSAVYFCASGPGISGNTIYFGEGSWLTVV.

The chain carries TRBV7-2 and TRBJ1-1; 8 nucleotides line up with TRBD1. Germline CDR1 is SGHTA and CDR2 is FQGNSA. After removal of 4 bases from V and 1 base from J, the junction contained 2 bases not matched to a gene. This CDR3 is 14 amino acids long. The CDR3 coding sequence is TGTGCCAGCAGCTCACAGGGGGGGAACACTGAAGCTTTCTTT. As protein: CASSSQGGNTEAFF.

The V gene is TRBV27, the J gene TRBJ2-1; no firm D call. Trimming took off 0 bases at V and 7 bases at J, with 13 bases between the two ends. The germline V gene encodes CDR1 MNHEY and CDR2 SMNVEV (reference sequence). The CDR3 totals 15 residues. The CDR3 DNA reads as TGTGCCAGCAGTTTATCGGGTTTAACGGTTAATGAGCAGTTCTTC. Translated, it gives CASSLSGLTVNEQFF.

The V and J genes are TRBV5-1 and TRBJ1-4; D not resolved. CDR1 is SGHRS, CDR2 YFSETQ, per germline. This CDR3 region has 15 residues. Trimming took 0 bases from V and 8 from J, leaving 14 bases between them. In nucleotides, the CDR3 is TGCGCCAGCAGCTTGGACCCGAGCGGAGGAGAAAAACTGTTTTTT. Protein product: CASSLDPSGGEKLFF.

By share, this clone ranks as large. J is TRBJ2-2 and V is TRBV27, with TRBD2 as a possible D gene (7 bases). This CDR3 spans 15 amino acids. Germline CDR1 MNHEY, CDR2 SMNVEV (reference sequence). V was shortened by 10 bases and J by 2 bases, with 17 bases between the two germline ends. CDR3 amino acids: CATSWGGLNTGELFF. CDR3 nucleotides: TGTGCCACCTCTTGGGGGGGGCTTAACACCGGGGAGCTGTTTTTT.

This clone is a singleton in its sample. The genes are TRBV29-1 and TRBJ1-2, with D possibly matching TRBD1 (5 bases). Trimming cost V 5 bases and J 4 bases, with 11 bases left between them. The CDR3 has 12 amino acids. CDR1 is SQVTM, CDR2 ANQGSEA, per germline. The CDR3 spells CSVRETGYGYTF. CDR3 DNA sequence: TGCAGCGTTCGGGAAACAGGCTATGGCTACACCTTC.

The J gene is TRBJ1-4, the V gene TRBV9, with TRBD1 matching over 7 bases. The V segment lost 3 bases and the J segment 5 bases; nucleotides outside the gene matches: 10. The CDR3 has 16 residues. From germline, CDR1 is SGDLS and CDR2 YYNGEE. CDR3 sequence reads: CASSEEGGQRNEKLFF. The CDR3 nucleotides are TGTGCCAGCAGCGAGGAGGGGGGACAGAGGAATGAAAAACTGTTTTTT.

The chain employs TRBV11-3 and TRBJ1-1; 7 nucleotides align to TRBD1. The V gene's germline CDR1 is SGHNT and CDR2 YENEEA. J was trimmed by 8 bases and V by 5 bases; bases with no gene match: 14. This CDR3 has 15 amino acids. CDR3 protein: CASSLHRGPSAEAFF. For the CDR3, the DNA is TGTGCCAGCAGCCTCCACAGGGGACCGTCAGCGGAAGCTTTCTTT.

In this sample, this clone is medium-sized. The chain joins TRBV14 to TRBJ1-2; a weak D match, TRBD1 (6 bases). Germline CDR1 SGHDN, CDR2 FVKESK. The CDR3 length is 16 residues. Trimming removed 4 bases from V and 1 base from J, with 16 bases in between. Here the CDR3 DNA reads TGTGCCAGCAGCCCGGGGGCAGAAATTTATAACTATGGCTACACCTTC. It encodes CASSPGAEIYNYGYTF. The variable domain in full, completed from reference TRBV14 and TRBJ1-2, reads EAGVTQFPSHSVIEKGQTVTLRCDPISGHDNLYWYRRVMGKEIKFLLHFVKESKQDESGMPNNRFLAERTGGTYSTLKVQPAELEDSGVYFCASSPGAEIYNYGYTFGSGTRLTVV.

The chain joins TRBV5-4 to TRBJ1-1; 9 bases map to TRBD1. Germline V CDR1 and CDR2: SGHNT, YYREEE (reference sequence). The V and J ends lost 7 bases and 12 bases, in that order; junction bases with no gene match: 19. The CDR3 spans 15 residues. This CDR3 reads CASSISGPGQGPPFF. In DNA form, the CDR3 reads TGTGCCAGCTCAATTTCGGGCCCGGGACAGGGTCCGCCTTTCTTT.

The chain is built from TRBV12-5 and TRBJ2-1; D is ambiguous. Trimming took 4 bases from V and 9 from J, leaving 10 bases between them. CDR1 LGHNT and CDR2 FRNRAP come from the germline V gene. The length of the CDR3 is 12 residues. This chain's CDR3 is CASGYYTGEQFF. The DNA for the CDR3 is TGTGCTAGTGGTTATTACACCGGTGAGCAGTTCTTC.

The rearrangement joins TRBV5-4 to TRBJ1-3, with D maybe TRBD1 (5 bases). Germline V gives CDR1 SGHNT, CDR2 YYREEE (reference sequence). Trimming removed 5 bases from V and 3 bases from J, with 18 bases in between. The CDR3 runs 16 residues. CDR3: CASSAGGAAHGNTIYF. CDR3 DNA sequence: TGTGCCAGCAGTGCAGGCGGGGCAGCCCATGGAAACACCATATATTTT.